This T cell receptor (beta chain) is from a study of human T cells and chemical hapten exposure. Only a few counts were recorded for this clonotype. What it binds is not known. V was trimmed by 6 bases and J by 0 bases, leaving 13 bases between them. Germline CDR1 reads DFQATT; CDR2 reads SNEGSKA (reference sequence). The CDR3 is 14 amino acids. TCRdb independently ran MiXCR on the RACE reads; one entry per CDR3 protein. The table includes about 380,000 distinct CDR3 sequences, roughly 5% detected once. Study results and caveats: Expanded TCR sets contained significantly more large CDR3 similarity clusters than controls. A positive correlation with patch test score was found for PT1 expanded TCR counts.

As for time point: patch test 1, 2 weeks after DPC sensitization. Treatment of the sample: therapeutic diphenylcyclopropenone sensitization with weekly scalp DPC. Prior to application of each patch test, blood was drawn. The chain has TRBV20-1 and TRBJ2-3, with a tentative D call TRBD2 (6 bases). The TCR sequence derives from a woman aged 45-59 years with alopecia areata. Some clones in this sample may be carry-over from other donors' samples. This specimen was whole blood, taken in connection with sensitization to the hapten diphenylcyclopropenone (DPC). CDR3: CSAGTLSSTDTQYF. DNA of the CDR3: TGCAGTGCAGGGACTCTCTCTAGCACAGATACGCAGTATTTT.